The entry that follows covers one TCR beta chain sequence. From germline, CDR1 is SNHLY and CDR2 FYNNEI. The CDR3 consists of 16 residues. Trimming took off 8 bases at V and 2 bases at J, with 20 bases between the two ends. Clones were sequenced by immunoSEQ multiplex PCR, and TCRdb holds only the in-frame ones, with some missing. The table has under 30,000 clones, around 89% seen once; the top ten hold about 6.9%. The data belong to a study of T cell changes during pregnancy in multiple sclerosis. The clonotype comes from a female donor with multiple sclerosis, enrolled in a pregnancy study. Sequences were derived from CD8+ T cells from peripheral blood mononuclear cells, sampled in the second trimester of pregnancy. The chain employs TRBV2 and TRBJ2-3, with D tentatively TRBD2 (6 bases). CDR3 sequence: CASAGAPGEATDTQYF. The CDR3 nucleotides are TGTGCCAGCGCCGGGGCGCCGGGAGAGGCCACAGATACGCAGTATTTT.